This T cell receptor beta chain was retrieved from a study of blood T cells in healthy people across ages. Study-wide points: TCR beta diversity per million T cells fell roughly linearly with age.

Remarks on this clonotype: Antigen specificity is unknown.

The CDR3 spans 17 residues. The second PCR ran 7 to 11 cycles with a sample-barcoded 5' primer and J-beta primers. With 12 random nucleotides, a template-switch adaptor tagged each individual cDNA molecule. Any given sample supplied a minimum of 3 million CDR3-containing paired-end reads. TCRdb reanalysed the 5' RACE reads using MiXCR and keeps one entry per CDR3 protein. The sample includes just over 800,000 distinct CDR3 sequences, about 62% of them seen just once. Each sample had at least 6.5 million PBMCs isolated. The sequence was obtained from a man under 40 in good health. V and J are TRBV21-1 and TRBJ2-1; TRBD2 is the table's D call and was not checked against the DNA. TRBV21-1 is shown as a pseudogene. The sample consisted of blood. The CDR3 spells CASSSRTSGEGYNEQFF. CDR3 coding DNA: TGTGCCAGCAGCTCTCGGACTAGCGGGGAGGGCTACAATGAGCAGTTCTTC.